This TCR beta chain was sequenced in a study of blood T cell repertoires in COVID-19. Germline V gives CDR1 SGHTA, CDR2 FQGNSA. This CDR3 is built from 16 residues. J lost 2 bases, V lost 1 base, and 6 bases had no gene match. Authors' processing steps: The assay estimated nucleated cells by amplifying reference gene primers. The protocol was immunoSEQ multiplex PCR, while the TCRdb copy is restricted to in-frame clones and leaves out a portion. The D gene and trimming were derived from the DNA, and the V and J assignments and clone size from that table. The table includes some 150,000 clones, roughly 80% detected once. Participants were aged about 18 to 100 years from approximately 23 US areas. Participants reported their clinical history, and cohort assignment relied on those reports. Two negative PCRs, clearance, or symptom resolution characterized the recovered Cohort 3 donors.

Sequences were obtained from PBMCs or T cells enriched from blood (not recorded which). This TCR was recovered from a man aged 50-60 years who had recovered from COVID-19. The J gene is TRBJ2-5, the V gene TRBV7-2, with 8 nucleotides matching TRBD2. This CDR3 is CASSLELAVTQETQYF. In DNA, the CDR3 is TGTGCCAGCAGCTTAGAACTAGCGGTCACACAAGAGACCCAGTACTTC.